Below are 2 T cell receptor beta chains sequenced from a single sample in a study of HIV-infected children after antiretroviral therapy interruption (dated by TCRdb to the late 2010s). The sample's treatment or condition label, decoded: PENTA 11 planned treatment interruption arm or continuous ART arm. Libraries were prepared through 3' RACE. Sequencing took place on an Illumina MiSeq. TCR libraries were built from RNA using a 3' RACE protocol with unique molecular identifiers to correct PCR amplification bias. TCRdb reprocessing: public reads trimmed at Q25 with fastp, clones called with MiXCR, in-frame beta chains kept. Rows merge per CDR3 protein into single entries with the most common DNA and genes. The table for this sample lists around 40,000 distinct CDR3 sequences; just over 6.5% of them were counted only once. Approximately 0.9% of the sample belongs to the ten largest clones. The sample in question was CD45RA+ CD4+ T cells from PBMCs, pooled from several time points, obtained from a donor given antiretroviral therapy, either interrupted or continuous. Explained via the paper, the cell subset or site label denotes: naive CD4+ CD45RA+ CD45RO- T cells. The receptors stem from a pool of human donors with HIV.

By share, this clonotype ranks as medium-sized. The genes are TRBV12-3 or TRBV12-4 and TRBJ2-7; tentatively, D is TRBD2 (7 bases). The CDR3 extends over 13 amino acids. The V gene lost 5 bases and the J gene lost 10 bases, with 18 bases spanning the gap. This CDR3 reads CASSDWGGYEQYF. The DNA for the CDR3 is TGTGCCAGCAGTGACTGGGGGGGCTATGAACAGTACTTC.

In its sample, this clonotype was seen many times. This sequence joins TRBV12-3 or TRBV12-4 and TRBJ2-3; 11 nucleotides match TRBD2. The CDR3 runs 15 residues. V lost 6 bases to trimming and J lost 3 bases; unmatched junction nucleotides: 5. CDR3 sequence reads: CASSQTSGVTDTQYF. CDR3 nucleotides: TGTGCCAGCAGCCAGACTAGCGGGGTTACAGATACGCAGTATTTT.